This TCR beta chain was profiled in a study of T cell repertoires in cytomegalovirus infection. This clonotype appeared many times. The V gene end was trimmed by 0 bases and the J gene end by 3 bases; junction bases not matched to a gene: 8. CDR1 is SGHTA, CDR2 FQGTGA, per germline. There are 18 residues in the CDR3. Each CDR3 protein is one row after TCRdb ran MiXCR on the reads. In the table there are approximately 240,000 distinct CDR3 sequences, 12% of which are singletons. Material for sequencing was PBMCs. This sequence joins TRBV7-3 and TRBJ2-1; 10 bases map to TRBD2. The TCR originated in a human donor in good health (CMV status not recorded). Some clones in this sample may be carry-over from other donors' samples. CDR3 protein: CASSLTSGGPPSYNEQFF. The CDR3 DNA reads TGTGCCAGCAGCTTAACTAGCGGGGGGCCACCCAGCTACAATGAGCAGTTCTTC.